The 18 T cell receptor beta chains given below trace back to one sample, sequenced in a study of blood T cell repertoires in COVID-19. Data came from immunoSEQ multiplex PCR; TCRdb stores just in-frame clones and leaves some out. The table shows over 350,000 clones, with about 87% occurring only once. The sample consisted of PBMCs or T cells enriched from blood (not recorded which). The source of these receptors is a woman aged 50 to 60 who had recovered from COVID-19.

CDR3 nucleotide sequence: TGTGCCAGCAGCTTACTAGCGGGGGAGGGAGATACGCAGTATTTT. Amino acid sequence: CASSLLAGEGDTQYF. The V and J genes are TRBV11-2 and TRBJ2-3, with TRBD2 matching over 10 bases. With V trimmed by 2 bases and J by 5 bases, 4 bases remained unmatched. Germline V gives CDR1 SGHAT, CDR2 FQNNGV. The CDR3 is made up of 15 amino acids.

V is TRBV12-3 or TRBV12-4 and J is TRBJ1-2; perhaps TRBD1 as D (6 bases). This CDR3 has 13 amino acids. Trimming stripped 7 bases from V and 7 bases from J, with 16 bases between. CDR3: CASTADRPGGYTF. CDR3 DNA sequence: TGTGCCAGCACCGCTGACAGGCCGGGTGGCTACACCTTC.

This rearrangement joins TRBV29-1 to TRBJ2-1; 7 nucleotides line up with TRBD1. V shed 6 bases and J 6 bases; nucleotides not matched to a gene: 8. This CDR3 is 13 amino acids long. Looked up from germline, CDR1 is SQVTM and CDR2 is ANQGSEA. The CDR3 region is CSVDRVGGNEQFF. CDR3 in DNA: TGCAGCGTCGACAGGGTGGGTGGCAATGAGCAGTTCTTC.

This chain joins TRBV3-1 (or the pseudogene TRBV3-2) and TRBJ1-2; 7 nucleotides match TRBD1. V trimming: 6 bases; J trimming: 5 bases; junction bases outside the gene matches: 6. The CDR3 sequence is 13 residues long. Germline V gene sequence: CDR1 LGHDT, CDR2 YNNKEL (reference sequence). The CDR3 region has the DNA TGTGCCAGCAGGACAGCACAGGGGTATGGCTACACCTTC. It is translated as CASRTAQGYGYTF.

On this clone: Within the sample, other DNA sequences also encode this same CDR3. This sequence joins TRBV2 and TRBJ2-1; D is perhaps TRBD2 (6 bases). Germline CDR1 reads SNHLY; CDR2 reads FYNNEI. This CDR3 has 12 amino acids. The V end was cut by 4 bases, the J end by 7 bases, with 8 bases between. Here the CDR3 DNA reads TGTGCCAGCAGTGGGGACTCTAATGAGCAGTTCTTC. Translating it yields CASSGDSNEQFF.

This clone has just a few counts. V gene TRBV5-5 combines with J gene TRBJ1-2; TRBD1 matches at 10 bases. CDR1 SGHKS and CDR2 YYEKEE come from the germline V gene (reference sequence). V gave up 0 bases and J gave up 6 bases; unmatched junction bases: 5. The CDR3 loop spans 15 amino acids. CDR3: CASSLGQGARDGYTF. As DNA, the CDR3 is TGTGCCAGCAGCTTGGGACAGGGGGCGCGGGATGGCTACACCTTC.

This clone was observed a single time. The J gene is TRBJ1-2, the V gene TRBV2; the match to TRBD1 covers 7 bases. Germline V gives CDR1 SNHLY, CDR2 FYNNEI. With 5 bases clipped from V and 14 bases from J, the junction kept 8 bases outside the gene matches. The CDR3 runs to 11 residues. Here the CDR3 DNA reads TGTGCCAGCAGTCGGGACAGTCTCTGGACCTTC. Its translation is CASSRDSLWTF.

This chain connects TRBV14 to TRBJ2-7, with 9 nucleotides matching TRBD1. The CDR3 consists of 15 residues. CDR1 and CDR2 (germline): SGHDN, FVKESK. With 5 bases clipped from V and 7 bases from J, the junction kept 12 bases outside the gene matches. The CDR3 here is CASSGIGTGSWEQYF. In DNA form, the CDR3 reads TGTGCCAGCAGCGGCATCGGGACAGGGTCGTGGGAGCAGTACTTC.

The chain links TRBV10-3 to TRBJ1-5; maybe TRBD1 (5 bases). V was clipped by 2 bases and J by 3 bases, with 8 bases between them. In germline, CDR1 is ENHRY, CDR2 SYGVKD. The CDR3 sequence is 14 residues long. The CDR3: CAISEPGNNQPQHF. The CDR3 DNA reads as TGTGCCATCAGTGAGCCAGGGAACAATCAGCCCCAGCATTTT.

The CDR3 sequence: CSVRGGAEGYTF. Written as DNA, the CDR3 is TGCAGCGTGAGAGGGGGCGCGGAAGGCTACACCTTC. The chain employs TRBV29-1 and TRBJ1-2; 7 bases map to TRBD1. Germline CDR1 reads SQVTM; CDR2 reads ANQGSEA. The CDR3 extends over 12 amino acids. The ends lost 6 bases at V and 8 bases at J; junction bases unmatched: 9.

The chain uses TRBV19 and TRBJ1-2, with 9 bases identical to TRBD1. The germline CDR1 and CDR2 sequences are LNHDA and SQIVND (reference sequence). With 5 bases clipped from V and 6 bases from J, the junction kept 4 bases outside the gene matches. The CDR3 loop spans 13 amino acids. The CDR3 region is CASSAGQGNGYTF. The DNA of the CDR3 is TGTGCCAGTAGTGCCGGACAGGGGAATGGCTACACCTTC.

This chain uses TRBV5-8 with TRBJ2-5, with 9 bases aligning to TRBD2. Germline assignment: CDR1 SGHTS and CDR2 YDEGEE. The CDR3 is made up of 17 amino acids. Trimming cost V 6 bases and J 1 base; bases outside gene matches: 13. This chain's CDR3 is CASNIGVGGGAQETQYF. In DNA, the CDR3 is TGTGCCAGCAACATTGGCGTTGGCGGGGGGGCCCAAGAGACCCAGTACTTC. The variable domain in full, completed from reference TRBV5-8 and TRBJ2-5, reads EAGVTQSPTHLIKTRGQQATLRCSPISGHTSVYWYQQALGLGLQFLLWYDEGEERNRGNFPPRFSGRQFPNYSSELNVNALELEDSALYLCASNIGVGGGAQETQYFGPGTRLLVL.

The chain uses TRBV28 and TRBJ2-7; TRBD1 matches at 8 bases. This CDR3 is 14 amino acids long. Looked up from germline, CDR1 is MDHEN and CDR2 is SYDVKM. The V gene end was trimmed by 3 bases and the J gene end by 7 bases; junction bases not matched to a gene: 8. The chain's CDR3 is CASSLAQGASEQYF. Here the CDR3 DNA reads TGTGCCAGCAGTTTGGCGCAGGGGGCGTCTGAGCAGTACTTC. Using reference TRBV28 and TRBJ2-7 for the parts outside the CDR3, the full variable domain is DVKVTQSSRYLVKRTGEKVFLECVQDMDHENMFWYRQDPGLGLRLIYFSYDVKMKEKGDIPEGYSVSREKKERFSLILESASTNQTSMYLCASSLAQGASEQYFGPGTRLTVT.

This chain uses TRBV5-5 with TRBJ1-4; 7 bases line up with TRBD1. The germline V gene has CDR1 SGHKS and CDR2 YYEKEE (reference sequence). This CDR3 is built from 15 residues. The J segment lost 5 bases and the V segment lost 3 bases, leaving 7 bases of the junction unmatched. CDR3 sequence: CASSSLGTVNEKLFF. CDR3 DNA sequence: TGTGCCAGCAGCTCTCTGGGGACAGTCAATGAAAAACTGTTTTTT.

The chain links TRBV5-5 to TRBJ2-3, with a weak D call TRBD1 (6 bases). This CDR3 contains 17 residues. Trimming stripped 0 bases from V and 0 bases from J, with 14 bases between. Germline assignment: CDR1 SGHKS and CDR2 YYEKEE (reference sequence). The CDR3 region is CASSLVGAGVSTDTQYF. CDR3 sequence (DNA): TGTGCCAGCAGCTTGGTAGGGGCAGGGGTTAGCACAGATACGCAGTATTTT. Full variable domain (missing parts from reference TRBV5-5 and TRBJ2-3): DAGVTQSPTHLIKTRGQQVTLRCSPISGHKSVSWYQQVLGQGPQFIFQYYEKEERGRGNFPDRFSARQFPNYSSELNVNALLLGDSALYLCASSLVGAGVSTDTQYFGPGTRLTVL.

The V gene is TRBV3-1 (or the pseudogene TRBV3-2), the J gene TRBJ2-5; 11 nucleotides match TRBD1. Germline V gene sequence: CDR1 LGHDT, CDR2 YNNKEL (reference sequence). There are 14 residues in the CDR3. V gave up 4 bases and J gave up 4 bases; unmatched junction bases: 2. DNA of the CDR3: TGTGCCAGCAGCCTGGGACAGGGGGTAGAGACCCAGTACTTC. The encoded protein is CASSLGQGVETQYF.

This clone was recorded a few times. The CDR3 DNA follows: TGTGCCAGCAGTGTTAATCGGGACACTGAAGCTTTCTTT. Amino acid sequence: CASSVNRDTEAFF. This rearrangement joins TRBV11-2 to TRBJ1-1; D unclear. The CDR3 spans 13 residues. The germline V and J ends were trimmed by 6 bases and 3 bases, with 11 bases remaining between them. Germline-derived CDR1 and CDR2 are SGHAT and FQNNGV. Together with reference TRBV11-2 and TRBJ1-1, the CDR3 gives the full variable domain: EAGVAQSPRYKIIEKRQSVAFWCNPISGHATLYWYQQILGQGPKLLIQFQNNGVVDDSQLPKDRFSAERLKGVDSTLKIQPAKLEDSAVYLCASSVNRDTEAFFGQGTRLTVV.

V and J are TRBV10-3 and TRBJ1-1, with 7 nucleotides matching TRBD1. V was clipped by 6 bases and J by 4 bases; unmatched bases: 8. CDR1 and CDR2 from the germline V gene are ENHRY and SYGVKD. The CDR3 spans 14 residues. CDR3 loop: CAIRGDRESTEAFF. The CDR3 DNA follows: TGTGCCATCAGAGGAGACAGGGAAAGCACTGAAGCTTTCTTT.